The rows below give T cell receptor beta chains drawn from one sample of a study of T cells after posttransplantation cyclophosphamide. Sequenced by immunoSEQ multiplex PCR; TCRdb stores in-frame clones only, minus some. Singletons are absent from the sample, which has approximately 13,000 clones. Material: PBMCs, obtained 1162 days after allogeneic stem cell transplant with posttransplant cyclophosphamide. The receptors shown here come from a female patient between 35 and 55 years old who received an allogeneic stem cell transplant from a related donor, was CMV-positive, and had no GVHD. Some T cells may originate from the graft donor. CDR3s include the opening cysteine and the closing phenylalanine or tryptophan. Each record gives: D gene, J gene, V gene, CDR3 length, clone size, CDR3 DNA, CDR3 protein. D genes are given only for firm matches. The size entry is marked missing in some rows and otherwise reads once, few, many or a size class.

d_gene: TRBD1
j_gene: TRBJ1-3
v_gene: TRBV7-2
len: 14
abundance: few
CDR3nt: TGTGCCAGCAGCTGGGACAGGTCTGGAAACACCATATATTTT
CDR3aa: CASSWDRSGNTIYF

d_gene: TRBD2
j_gene: TRBJ2-7
v_gene: TRBV4-3
len: 19
abundance: many
CDR3nt: TGCGCCAGCAGCCAAGGAGAACTAGCGGGGGCCCGCGTTAGATACGAGCAGTACTTC
CDR3aa: CASSQGELAGARVRYEQYF

d_gene: TRBD1
j_gene: TRBJ1-2
v_gene: TRBV19
len: 15
abundance: many
CDR3nt: TGTGCCAGTAGTTTCCGGACAGGGGGCGCAGAAGGCTACACCTTC
CDR3aa: CASSFRTGGAEGYTF

d_gene: TRBD1
j_gene: TRBJ2-5
v_gene: TRBV9
len: 15
abundance: many
CDR3nt: TGTGCCAGCAGCAGAGCGGGACAGGGAGGGGAGACCCAGTACTTC
CDR3aa: CASSRAGQGGETQYF

d_gene: TRBD1
j_gene: TRBJ1-1
v_gene: TRBV19
len: 14
abundance: -
CDR3nt: TGTGCCAGTAGTATCAGGGGGGAGAGGACTGAAGCTTTCTTT
CDR3aa: CASSIRGERTEAFF

d_gene: TRBD1
j_gene: TRBJ2-3
v_gene: TRBV5-1
len: 18
abundance: many
CDR3nt: TGCGCCAGCAGCGCCCTCGGAGCTCCGGGACAGGGAACAGATACGCAGTATTTT
CDR3aa: CASSALGAPGQGTDTQYF

d_gene: -
j_gene: TRBJ1-1
v_gene: TRBV4-1
len: 14
abundance: many
CDR3nt: TGCGCCAGCAGCCGCGGCCTCATGAACACTGAAGCTTTCTTT
CDR3aa: CASSRGLMNTEAFF

d_gene: TRBD2
j_gene: TRBJ2-7
v_gene: TRBV4-2
len: 17
abundance: many
CDR3nt: TGTGCCAGCAGCCAGGGTGGACTAGCGGGGGCCCGTGACGAGCAGTACTTC
CDR3aa: CASSQGGLAGARDEQYF

d_gene: TRBD1
j_gene: TRBJ1-2
v_gene: TRBV18
len: 15
abundance: many
CDR3nt: TGTGCCAGCTCACCACTTCCGGGACAGAACTATGGCTACACCTTC
CDR3aa: CASSPLPGQNYGYTF

d_gene: -
j_gene: TRBJ2-7
v_gene: TRBV14
len: 13
abundance: many
CDR3nt: TGTGCCAGCAGCCTCCGAGGAAGATGGGAGCAGTACTTC
CDR3aa: CASSLRGRWEQYF

d_gene: TRBD1
j_gene: TRBJ2-5
v_gene: TRBV5-4
len: 14
abundance: many
CDR3nt: TGTGCCAGCAGCTTGGGACAGGGCGAAGAGACCCAGTACTTC
CDR3aa: CASSLGQGEETQYF

d_gene: -
j_gene: TRBJ1-2
v_gene: TRBV6-5
len: 16
abundance: few
CDR3nt: TGTGCCAGCAGTTACTTCGGGGCAGGGGTATTGTATGGCTACACCTTC
CDR3aa: CASSYFGAGVLYGYTF

d_gene: TRBD2
j_gene: TRBJ2-5
v_gene: TRBV29-1
len: 15
abundance: many
CDR3nt: TGCAGCGTTGAGATGGGGCGGGGGGTAGGAGAGACCCAGTACTTC
CDR3aa: CSVEMGRGVGETQYF

d_gene: -
j_gene: TRBJ1-6
v_gene: TRBV4-3
len: 17
abundance: many
CDR3nt: TGCGCCAGCAGCCAAGCCCCAGGGGAGAAGAGGAATTCACCCCTCCACTTT
CDR3aa: CASSQAPGEKRNSPLHF

d_gene: TRBD1
j_gene: TRBJ2-3
v_gene: TRBV19
len: 15
abundance: many
CDR3nt: TGTGCCAGTAGTACCCGGACAGGGACGACAGATACGCAGTATTTT
CDR3aa: CASSTRTGTTDTQYF

d_gene: TRBD1
j_gene: TRBJ2-7
v_gene: TRBV27
len: 14
abundance: few
CDR3nt: TGTGCCAGCAGTTCGCAGACAGGGGCCTACGAGCAGTACTTC
CDR3aa: CASSSQTGAYEQYF

d_gene: TRBD1
j_gene: TRBJ2-4
v_gene: TRBV5-1
len: 15
abundance: many
CDR3nt: TGCGCCAGCAGCTTGGGGCAGGGGGCCGGAGACATTCAGTACTTC
CDR3aa: CASSLGQGAGDIQYF

d_gene: -
j_gene: TRBJ2-7
v_gene: TRBV4-3
len: 15
abundance: -
CDR3nt: TGCGCCAGCAGCCAAGATGGCAGGGTTGGATACGAGCAGTACTTC
CDR3aa: CASSQDGRVGYEQYF

d_gene: TRBD1
j_gene: TRBJ2-5
v_gene: TRBV5-1
len: 14
abundance: -
CDR3nt: TGCGCCAGCAGCTTGAGACAGGGGAAAGAGACCCAGTACTTC
CDR3aa: CASSLRQGKETQYF

d_gene: -
j_gene: TRBJ1-2
v_gene: TRBV2
len: 18
abundance: many
CDR3nt: TGTGCCAGCAGTGACATTGCGACAGCGAATAAAGCTAACTATGGCTACACCTTC
CDR3aa: CASSDIATANKANYGYTF

d_gene: -
j_gene: TRBJ1-2
v_gene: TRBV27
len: 14
abundance: few
CDR3nt: TGTGCCAGCAGTTTTTTAACAGGGCAGTTTGGCTACACCTTC
CDR3aa: CASSFLTGQFGYTF

d_gene: TRBD1
j_gene: TRBJ2-7
v_gene: TRBV7-9
len: 15
abundance: few
CDR3nt: TGTGCCAGCAGCCCCTATGGACAGGACGCGTACGAGCAGTACTTC
CDR3aa: CASSPYGQDAYEQYF

d_gene: -
j_gene: TRBJ1-5
v_gene: TRBV6-5
len: 14
abundance: -
CDR3nt: TGTGCCAGCAGTTACTCGGCTTTTGATGTGCCCCAGCATTTT
CDR3aa: CASSYSAFDVPQHF

d_gene: TRBD1
j_gene: TRBJ1-5
v_gene: TRBV27
len: 15
abundance: many
CDR3nt: TGTGCCAGCAGCTCCTGGGGACAGCACAATCAGCCCCAGCATTTT
CDR3aa: CASSSWGQHNQPQHF

d_gene: -
j_gene: TRBJ2-5
v_gene: TRBV6-6
len: 15
abundance: many
CDR3nt: TGTGCCAGCAGTTACGATGGCAGGGTTAAGGAGACCCAGTACTTC
CDR3aa: CASSYDGRVKETQYF

d_gene: TRBD1
j_gene: TRBJ1-3
v_gene: TRBV7-9
len: 15
abundance: medium-sized
CDR3nt: TGTGCCAGCAGCCGACGAGAGACAGGGCAAGACACCATATATTTT
CDR3aa: CASSRRETGQDTIYF

d_gene: -
j_gene: TRBJ2-3
v_gene: TRBV5-1
len: 16
abundance: many
CDR3nt: TGCGCCAGCAGCTTGGGGGGCAGGGCTAGCACAGATACGCAGTATTTT
CDR3aa: CASSLGGRASTDTQYF

d_gene: -
j_gene: TRBJ2-1
v_gene: TRBV9
len: 13
abundance: many
CDR3nt: TGTGCCAGCAGCGTAGTGGACTTCAATGAGCAGTTCTTC
CDR3aa: CASSVVDFNEQFF

d_gene: TRBD1
j_gene: TRBJ1-4
v_gene: TRBV6-6
len: 16
abundance: many
CDR3nt: TGTGCCAGCAGTTACTCAGAGGGACAGGGGGTTGAAAAACTGTTTTTT
CDR3aa: CASSYSEGQGVEKLFF

d_gene: TRBD2
j_gene: TRBJ2-1
v_gene: TRBV6-5
len: 14
abundance: few
CDR3nt: TGTGCCAGCAGTTATGGGGGGAGGGGCAATGAGCAGTTCTTC
CDR3aa: CASSYGGRGNEQFF

d_gene: -
j_gene: TRBJ2-2
v_gene: TRBV28
len: 14
abundance: -
CDR3nt: TGTGCCAGCAGTTTCGGGGGTTACACCGGGGAGCTGTTTTTT
CDR3aa: CASSFGGYTGELFF

d_gene: -
j_gene: TRBJ2-7
v_gene: TRBV15
len: 15
abundance: many
CDR3nt: TGTGCCACCAGCAGAGGCGAAACAGGCCGCTACGAGCAGTACTTC
CDR3aa: CATSRGETGRYEQYF

d_gene: -
j_gene: TRBJ2-5
v_gene: TRBV7-2
len: 14
abundance: many
CDR3nt: TGTGCCAGCAGCTTAAGATGGGGGGAGGAGACCCAGTACTTC
CDR3aa: CASSLRWGEETQYF

d_gene: TRBD1
j_gene: TRBJ1-6
v_gene: TRBV6-5
len: 14
abundance: many
CDR3nt: TGTGCCAGCAGAACAGGACAGGGAAATTCACCCCTCCACTTT
CDR3aa: CASRTGQGNSPLHF

d_gene: TRBD1
j_gene: TRBJ1-4
v_gene: TRBV29-1
len: 14
abundance: few
CDR3nt: TGCAGCGTTGTCGTGAGGGGGCACGACGAAAAACTGTTTTTT
CDR3aa: CSVVVRGHDEKLFF

d_gene: -
j_gene: TRBJ1-5
v_gene: TRBV11-2
len: 12
abundance: many
CDR3nt: TGTGCCAGCATGGCAGGCTATCAGCCCCAGCATTTT
CDR3aa: CASMAGYQPQHF

d_gene: -
j_gene: TRBJ2-1
v_gene: TRBV10-1
len: 14
abundance: many
CDR3nt: TGCGCCAGCAGTGACGGACACGGTTACAATGAGCAGTTCTTC
CDR3aa: CASSDGHGYNEQFF

d_gene: TRBD1
j_gene: TRBJ2-2
v_gene: TRBV5-1
len: 15
abundance: few
CDR3nt: TGCGCCAGCAGCCCAGGGACAGTGAACACCGGGGAGCTGTTTTTT
CDR3aa: CASSPGTVNTGELFF

d_gene: TRBD1
j_gene: TRBJ1-5
v_gene: TRBV5-5
len: 14
abundance: many
CDR3nt: TGTGCCAGCAGCAAGGAACAGGGGAGTCAGCCCCAGCATTTT
CDR3aa: CASSKEQGSQPQHF

d_gene: TRBD1
j_gene: TRBJ1-2
v_gene: TRBV4-3
len: 15
abundance: -
CDR3nt: TGCGCCAGTAGCCAAGGACAGGGAGGAACCTATGGCTACACCTTC
CDR3aa: CASSQGQGGTYGYTF

d_gene: TRBD1
j_gene: TRBJ1-2
v_gene: TRBV6-6
len: 15
abundance: many
CDR3nt: TGTGCCAGCAGTAGACGGACAGGGGACCTTTATGGCTACACCTTC
CDR3aa: CASSRRTGDLYGYTF

d_gene: -
j_gene: TRBJ2-7
v_gene: TRBV7-6
len: 13
abundance: -
CDR3nt: TGTGCCAACAGAGGGCGGGGGCACAACGAGCAGTACTTC
CDR3aa: CANRGRGHNEQYF

d_gene: -
j_gene: TRBJ2-7
v_gene: TRBV27
len: 14
abundance: many
CDR3nt: TGTGCCAGCAGTTTATCGGCAGGGACCTACGAGCAGTACTTC
CDR3aa: CASSLSAGTYEQYF

d_gene: TRBD1
j_gene: TRBJ2-2
v_gene: TRBV6-5
len: 14
abundance: many
CDR3nt: TGTGCCAGCAGCTCAACTCAGGGGGCGGGGGAGCTGTTTTTT
CDR3aa: CASSSTQGAGELFF

d_gene: -
j_gene: TRBJ2-7
v_gene: TRBV6-5
len: 14
abundance: many
CDR3nt: TGTGCCAGCAGTTACATTACAGGCCGGTACGAGCAGTACTTC
CDR3aa: CASSYITGRYEQYF

d_gene: TRBD2
j_gene: TRBJ2-3
v_gene: TRBV5-1
len: 21
abundance: -
CDR3nt: TGCGCCAGCAGCTTGGGTCCGGGACTAGCTTTTTGGGGGATTTATACAGATACGCAGTATTTT
CDR3aa: CASSLGPGLAFWGIYTDTQYF

d_gene: TRBD1
j_gene: TRBJ1-2
v_gene: TRBV5-4
len: 14
abundance: many
CDR3nt: TGTGCCAGCAGCCATGACAGGGCTAACTATGGCTACACCTTC
CDR3aa: CASSHDRANYGYTF

d_gene: -
j_gene: TRBJ1-2
v_gene: TRBV28
len: 14
abundance: -
CDR3nt: TGTGCCAGCAGATCCCCCGGGACACACTATGGCTACACCTTC
CDR3aa: CASRSPGTHYGYTF

d_gene: TRBD1
j_gene: TRBJ1-2
v_gene: TRBV5-1
len: 16
abundance: many
CDR3nt: TGCGCCAGCAGCTTGGAAGAGAGGGGGCGCCGGTATGGCTACACCTTC
CDR3aa: CASSLEERGRRYGYTF